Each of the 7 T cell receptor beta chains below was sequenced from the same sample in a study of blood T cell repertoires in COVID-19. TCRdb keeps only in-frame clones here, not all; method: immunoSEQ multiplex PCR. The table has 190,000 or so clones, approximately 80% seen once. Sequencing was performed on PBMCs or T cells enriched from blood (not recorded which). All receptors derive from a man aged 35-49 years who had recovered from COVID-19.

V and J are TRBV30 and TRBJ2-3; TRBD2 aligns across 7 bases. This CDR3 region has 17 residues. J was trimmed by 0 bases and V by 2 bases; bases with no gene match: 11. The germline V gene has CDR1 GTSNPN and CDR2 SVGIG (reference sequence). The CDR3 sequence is CAWSSRQGSGSTDTQYF. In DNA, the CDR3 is TGTGCCTGGAGTTCTCGGCAGGGTAGCGGGAGCACAGATACGCAGTATTTT.

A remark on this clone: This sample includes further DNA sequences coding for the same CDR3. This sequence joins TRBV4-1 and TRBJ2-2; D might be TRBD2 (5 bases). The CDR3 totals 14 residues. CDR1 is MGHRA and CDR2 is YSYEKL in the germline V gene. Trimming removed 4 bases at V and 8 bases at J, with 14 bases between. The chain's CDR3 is CASSRDEWTGELFF. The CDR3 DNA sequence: TGCGCCAGCAGCCGAGACGAGTGGACTGGGGAGCTGTTTTTT.

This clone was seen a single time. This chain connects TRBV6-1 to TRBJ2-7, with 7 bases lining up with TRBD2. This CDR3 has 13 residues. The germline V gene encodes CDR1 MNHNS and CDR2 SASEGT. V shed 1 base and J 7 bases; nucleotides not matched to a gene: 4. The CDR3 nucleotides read TGTGCCAGCAGTGAAGTGGGGGAGGGGGAGCAGTACTTC. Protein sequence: CASSEVGEGEQYF.

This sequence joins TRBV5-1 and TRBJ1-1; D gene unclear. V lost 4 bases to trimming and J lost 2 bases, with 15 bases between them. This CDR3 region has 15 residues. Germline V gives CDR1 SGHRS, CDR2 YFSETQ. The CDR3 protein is CASSVRLLGNTEAFF. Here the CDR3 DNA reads TGCGCCAGCAGCGTGCGTCTACTAGGAAACACTGAAGCTTTCTTT.

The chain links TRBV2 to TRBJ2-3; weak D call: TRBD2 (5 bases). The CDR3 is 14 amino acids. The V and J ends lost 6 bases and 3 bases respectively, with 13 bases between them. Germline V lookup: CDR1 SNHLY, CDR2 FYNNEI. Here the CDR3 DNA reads TGTGCCAGCAGCGATGTAAGCGGTACAGATACGCAGTATTTT. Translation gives CASSDVSGTDTQYF. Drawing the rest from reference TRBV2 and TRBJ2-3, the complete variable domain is EPEVTQTPSHQVTQMGQEVILRCVPISNHLYFYWYRQILGQKVEFLVSFYNNEISEKSEIFDDQFSVERPDGSNFTLKIRSTKLEDSAMYFCASSDVSGTDTQYFGPGTRLTVL.

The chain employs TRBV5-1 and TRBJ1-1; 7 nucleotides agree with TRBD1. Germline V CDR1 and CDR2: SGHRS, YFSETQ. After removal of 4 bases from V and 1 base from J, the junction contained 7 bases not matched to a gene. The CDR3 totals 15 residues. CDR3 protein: CASSPRGQPNTEAFF. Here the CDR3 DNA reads TGCGCCAGCAGCCCGAGGGGACAGCCGAACACTGAAGCTTTCTTT.

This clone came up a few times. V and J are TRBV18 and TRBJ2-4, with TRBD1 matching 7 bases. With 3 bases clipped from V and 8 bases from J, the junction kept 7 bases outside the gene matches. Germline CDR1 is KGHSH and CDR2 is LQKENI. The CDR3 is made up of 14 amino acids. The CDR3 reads CASSPVTGLDIQYF. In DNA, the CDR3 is TGTGCCAGCTCACCCGTGACAGGGCTGGACATTCAGTACTTC.